The 18 T cell receptor beta chains given below trace back to one sample, sequenced in a study of identical twins. TCRdb recomputed calls from the 5' RACE reads with MiXCR, one row per CDR3 protein. Here the sample spans more than 1.5 million distinct CDR3 sequences, under 35% being singletons. The sample comprised cord blood. These receptors were taken from a newborn girl in good health.

This clonotype was detected a few times. The chain uses TRBV5-1 and TRBJ2-7; TRBD1 agrees at 8 bases. Unmatched junction bases numbered 8, after V lost 0 bases and J lost 3 bases. This CDR3 region has 16 residues. The V gene's germline CDR1 is SGHRS and CDR2 YFSETQ. CDR3 region: CASSLAGRGLIYEQYF. The CDR3 DNA sequence: TGCGCCAGCAGCTTGGCCGGCAGGGGGCTGATCTACGAGCAGTACTTC. Full variable domain (missing parts from reference TRBV5-1 and TRBJ2-7): KAGVTQTPRYLIKTRGQQVTLSCSPISGHRSVSWYQQTPGQGLQFLFEYFSETQRNKGNFPGRFSGRQFSNSRSEMNVSTLELGDSALYLCASSLAGRGLIYEQYFGPGTRLTVT.

This clonotype showed up just a few times. This chain uses TRBV5-1 with TRBJ2-7; TRBD2 might be the D (5 bases). CDR1 and CDR2 from the germline V gene are SGHRS and YFSETQ. The germline V and J ends were trimmed by 0 bases and 5 bases, with 12 bases remaining between them. The CDR3 is made up of 14 amino acids. The CDR3 DNA is TGCGCCAGCAGCTTGGGTGGGAGCCCCCACGAGCAGTACTTC. It codes for CASSLGGSPHEQYF.

This clonotype showed up just once. The V gene is TRBV3-1, the J gene TRBJ2-1, with 8 bases that match TRBD1. The DNA end lines up better with TRBJ2-7; the J call may be wrong. Germline V lookup: CDR1 LGHDT, CDR2 YNNKEL (reference sequence). The CDR3 is 16 amino acids. This CDR3 reads CASSQAGRGLYNEQYF. In DNA form, the CDR3 reads TGTGCCAGCAGCCAAGCTGGCAGGGGGCTTTACAATGAGCAGTACTTC.

As to this clonotype: Compared with germline, one end of the junction differs, possibly owing to a read error. V is TRBV12-3 or TRBV12-4 and J is TRBJ2-1; D gene unclear. This CDR3 is 12 amino acids long. CDR3 nucleotides: TGTGCCAGCAGTTTGTCCTACAATGAGCGGTTCTTC. Translation: CASSLSYNERFF.

This clonotype was seen just once. This rearrangement joins TRBV2 to TRBJ1-3; D gene unclear. Germline V gene sequence: CDR1 SNHLY, CDR2 FYNNEI. The CDR3 has 14 amino acids. Trimming shortened V by 4 bases and J by 2 bases, and 9 bases separated the two germline ends. CDR3 nucleotide sequence: TGTGCCAGCAGTGCCACATCCCCTGGAAACACCATATATTTT. Its protein product is CASSATSPGNTIYF. Complete variable domain (other parts from reference TRBV2 and TRBJ1-3): EPEVTQTPSHQVTQMGQEVILRCVPISNHLYFYWYRQILGQKVEFLVSFYNNEISEKSEIFDDQFSVERPDGSNFTLKIRSTKLEDSAMYFCASSATSPGNTIYFGEGSWLTVV.

In this sample, this clonotype turned up a few times. The chain employs TRBV5-4 and TRBJ1-2; TRBD1 might be the D (5 bases). V lost 10 bases and J lost 4, with 17 bases in between. The V gene's germline CDR1 is SGHNT and CDR2 YYREEE (reference sequence). The CDR3 is 13 residues long. The CDR3, as DNA: TGTGCCGCATACCGGGACGGGATCTATGGCTACACCTTC. This translates into CAAYRDGIYGYTF.

The gene calls are TRBV3-1 and TRBJ2-2; 10 nucleotides align to TRBD2. Trimming at V came to 0 bases and at J to 0 bases, leaving 10 bases not matched to a gene. The germline V gene has CDR1 LGHDT and CDR2 YNNKEL (reference sequence). The CDR3 is 20 residues long. The CDR3 region has the DNA TGTGCCAGCAGCCAAGAAGGTGGACTAGCGGAATTCCCGAACACCGGGGAGCTGTTTTTT. This gives the protein CASSQEGGLAEFPNTGELFF. The complete variable domain, with remaining parts taken from reference TRBV3-1 and TRBJ2-2, reads DTAVSQTPKYLVTQMGNDKSIKCEQNLGHDTMYWYKQDSKKFLKIMFSYNNKELIINETVPNRFSPKSPDKAHLNLHINSLELGDSAVYFCASSQEGGLAEFPNTGELFFGEGSRLTVL.

This chain joins TRBV6-2 or TRBV6-3 and TRBJ1-1; weak D call: TRBD1 (6 bases). CDR1 and CDR2 from the germline V gene are MNHEY and SVGEGT. V was pared by 0 bases and J by 5 bases, with 10 bases between. The CDR3 runs to 14 residues. The DNA of the CDR3 is TGTGCCAGCAGTTACTCGGGGGCGCGTACTGAAGCTTTCTTT. As protein: CASSYSGARTEAFF.

This chain uses TRBV20-1 with TRBJ1-2, with 8 bases that match TRBD1. V shed 1 base and J 7 bases; nucleotides not matched to a gene: 23. CDR3 length: 19 amino acids. Germline V lookup: CDR1 DFQATT, CDR2 SNEGSKA (reference sequence). In DNA form, the CDR3 reads TGCAGTGCTAGAGGAGGTTGGGTCCAAACAGGGGGTTTGTCACTTGGCTACACCTTC. Residues: CSARGGWVQTGGLSLGYTF.

V is TRBV4-1 and J is TRBJ2-1; a possible D gene is TRBD2 (6 bases). Trimming stripped 4 bases from V and 8 bases from J, with 12 bases between. The CDR3 spans 13 residues. CDR1 is MGHRA, CDR2 YSYEKL, per germline. CDR3 loop: CASSPRWGDEQFF. The CDR3 DNA reads TGCGCCAGCAGCCCTCGATGGGGGGATGAGCAGTTCTTC.

CDR3 protein: CASSLRANLVYEQYF. The CDR3 DNA is TGTGCCAGCAGTTTGCGGGCTAACCTTGTCTACGAGCAGTACTTC. This chain uses TRBV27 with TRBJ2-7; D may be TRBD2 (5 bases). Germline V gives CDR1 MNHEY, CDR2 SMNVEV (reference sequence). The CDR3 consists of 15 residues. V was pared by 3 bases and J by 3 bases, with 15 bases between.

This clonotype has only a few counts. The V gene is TRBV10-3, the J gene TRBJ2-7; no firm D call. Germline values: CDR1 ENHRY, CDR2 SYGVKD. The CDR3 sequence is 13 residues long. V was clipped by 6 bases and J by 2 bases, with 11 bases between them. DNA for the CDR3: TGTGCCATCAGATATACGGAGACCTACGAGCAGTACTTC. Its translation: CAIRYTETYEQYF.

This clonotype was observed a few times. The chain combines TRBV7-2 with TRBJ2-7, with D possibly being TRBD2 (6 bases). The CDR3 spans 15 residues. Germline V gene data show CDR1 as SGHTA and CDR2 as FQGNSA. V was pared by 5 bases and J by 1 base, with 15 bases between. CDR3 DNA: TGTGCCAGCAGCGCGGTGGCGCGGGGATCCTACGAGCAGTACTTC. Translated, it gives CASSAVARGSYEQYF.

The gene calls are TRBV7-8 and TRBJ1-2, with unresolved D. The V gene lost 1 base and the J gene lost 7 bases, with 10 bases spanning the gap. Germline V gives CDR1 SGHVS, CDR2 FQNEAQ. This CDR3 has 13 amino acids. The CDR3 DNA sequence: TGTGCCAGCAGCTTAGGAGGGATAGCTGGCTACACCTTC. Amino acids: CASSLGGIAGYTF.

This clonotype turned up a few times. The chain joins TRBV20-1 to TRBJ1-4; possibly TRBD1 for D (6 bases). V lost 5 bases, J lost 3 bases, and 10 bases lay in between. This CDR3 has 13 amino acids. CDR1 and CDR2 from the germline V gene are DFQATT and SNEGSKA (reference sequence). The CDR3 loop reads CSASDSPNEKLFF. The CDR3 DNA is TGCAGTGCTTCGGACAGTCCTAATGAAAAACTGTTTTTT.

This clonotype turned up a few times. The rearrangement joins TRBV5-1 to TRBJ2-3; TRBD2 aligns across 8 bases. V gave up 0 bases and J gave up 6 bases; unmatched junction bases: 9. CDR1 and CDR2 (germline): SGHRS, YFSETQ. The CDR3 has 16 residues. CDR3 protein: CASSLVPAGVGDTQYF. The CDR3 DNA is TGCGCCAGCAGCTTGGTTCCAGCGGGAGTCGGGGATACGCAGTATTTT. Based on the CDR3 plus reference TRBV5-1 and TRBJ2-3, the full variable domain is KAGVTQTPRYLIKTRGQQVTLSCSPISGHRSVSWYQQTPGQGLQFLFEYFSETQRNKGNFPGRFSGRQFSNSRSEMNVSTLELGDSALYLCASSLVPAGVGDTQYFGPGTRLTVL.

This clonotype was recorded a few times. The J gene is TRBJ1-2, the V gene TRBV5-1; D uncertain. The CDR3 runs to 13 residues. Germline CDR1 SGHRS, CDR2 YFSETQ. V lost 4 bases and J 7 bases, leaving 14 bases between the germline ends. As DNA, the CDR3 is TGCGCCAGCAGCCCGGTGGAGGGATTTGGCTACACCTTC. Translating gives CASSPVEGFGYTF.

The chain links TRBV7-6 to TRBJ2-5; TRBD2 matches 10 bases. The V and J ends lost 9 bases and 11 bases, in that order; junction bases with no gene match: 18. The V gene's germline CDR1 is SGHVS and CDR2 FNYEAQ. The CDR3 is 15 residues long. CDR3 sequence: CASSLQREGYNEQYF. CDR3 nucleotides: TGTGCCAGTAGCCTCCAGCGGGAGGGCTACAATGAGCAGTACTTC. Using reference TRBV7-6 and TRBJ2-5 for the parts outside the CDR3, the full variable domain is GAGVSQSPRYKVTKRGQDVALRCDPISGHVSLYWYRQALGQGPEFLTYFNYEAQQDKSGLPNDRFSAERPEGSISTLTIQRTEQRDSAMYRCASSLQREGYNEQYFGPGTRLLVL.